This T cell receptor (beta chain) was identified in a study of control samples from healthy donors and cancer patients. This table comes from immunoSEQ multiplex PCR, and its TCRdb copy is limited to in-frame clones, with some not included. The sample lists 90,000 to 95,000 clones; around four fifths were seen once. The length of the CDR3 is 13 residues. The V gene's germline CDR1 is SSHAT and CDR2 FNYEAQ (reference sequence). Deletions cut 4 bases from V and 3 bases from J, with 10 bases between. This clone was observed a single time. Sequenced input: blood. The receptor's source is a man aged 25-45 years in good health. The chain employs TRBV7-7 and TRBJ2-7; D is uncertain. The CDR3 DNA reads TGTGCCAGCAGCTCCGGACCGAACTACGAGCAGTACTTC. Protein sequence: CASSSGPNYEQYF.